The 28 T cell receptor beta chains below come from one sample, sequenced in a study of lung T cells in sarcoidosis with Löfgren's syndrome. Each CDR3 protein is one row after TCRdb ran MiXCR on the reads. The table records some 65,000 distinct CDR3 sequences, 21% of them present only once. The sample consisted of CD4+ T cells from PBMCs. All receptors come from a human donor with sarcoidosis (Löfgren's syndrome or another form), or a control subject (not recorded which).

This clonotype has just a few counts. This chain uses TRBV12-3 or TRBV12-4 with TRBJ1-6; TRBD1 aligns across 10 bases. Losses at the gene ends were 4 bases for V and 7 bases for J; bases not matched to a gene: 4. The CDR3 sequence is 15 residues long. CDR3 bases: TGTGCCAGCAGTTGGGACAGGGGTGGCAATTCACCCCTCCACTTT. Translated: CASSWDRGGNSPLHF.

This clonotype was detected a few times. The chain combines TRBV4-2 with TRBJ2-3; 9 bases are a match to TRBD2. With V trimmed by 1 base and J by 1 base, 6 bases remained unmatched. This CDR3 is built from 17 residues. Germline V lookup: CDR1 LGHNA, CDR2 YNFKEQ. CDR3: CASSQVPGGGGTDTQYF. For the CDR3, the DNA is TGTGCCAGCAGCCAAGTTCCGGGCGGGGGGGGCACAGATACGCAGTATTTT.

As to this clonotype: A much larger clonotype is one base distant, so this may be a read error. The rearrangement joins TRBV28 to TRBJ1-2; 8 bases map to TRBD1. The CDR3 covers 13 residues. The germline V gene encodes CDR1 MDHEN and CDR2 SYDVKM. Written as DNA, the CDR3 is TGTGCCAGCAGTTTCCAGGGGGCTCATGGCAACACCTTC. It yields the protein CASSFQGAHGNTF.

Ten or more counts support this clonotype. The rearrangement joins TRBV29-1 to TRBJ1-1; D is uncertain. Germline assignment: CDR1 SQVTM and CDR2 ANQGSEA. Trimming cost V 7 bases and J 1 base, with 7 bases left between them. The CDR3 loop spans 11 amino acids. The CDR3 DNA follows: TGCAGCGCCACTAGGAACACTGAAGCTTTCTTT. As protein: CSATRNTEAFF. The full variable domain, in which reference TRBV29-1 and TRBJ1-1 provide the parts outside the CDR3, is SAVISQKPSRDICQRGTSLTIQCQVDSQVTMMFWYRQQPGQSLTLIATANQGSEATYESGFVIDKFPISRPNLTFSTLTVSNMSPEDSSIYLCSATRNTEAFFGQGTRLTVV.

This clonotype was found a few times. CDR3 bases: TGTGCCAGCAGCATCAGAGACAGCACTGAAGCTTTCTTT. It specifies CASSIRDSTEAFF. V usage is TRBV11-2 and J usage is TRBJ1-1, with D perhaps matching TRBD1 (5 bases). Between the trimmed V and J ends, which lost 5 bases and 4 bases, there was a span of 11 bases. CDR1 is SGHAT and CDR2 is FQNNGV in the germline V gene. The CDR3 is 13 residues long.

This clonotype turned up a few times. V is TRBV6-4 and J is TRBJ1-2, with unresolved D. This CDR3 is built from 14 residues. V lost 2 bases, J lost 3 bases, and 10 bases lay in between. The germline CDR1 and CDR2 sequences are MRHNA and SNTAGT. CDR3 residues: CASSDGRSHYGYTF. The CDR3, as DNA: TGTGCCAGCAGTGACGGCCGCTCGCACTATGGCTACACCTTC.

This clonotype was recorded at least ten times. The J gene is TRBJ2-1, the V gene TRBV27, with 13 nucleotides matching TRBD2. Losses at the gene ends were 6 bases for V and 14 bases for J; bases not matched to a gene: 10. CDR3 length: 14 amino acids. Germline values: CDR1 MNHEY, CDR2 SMNVEV (reference sequence). CDR3 protein: CASSHLLAGGMEFF. DNA for the CDR3: TGTGCCAGCAGCCATTTACTAGCGGGGGGGATGGAGTTCTTC.

This clonotype was detected many times. The chain recombines TRBV28 with TRBJ1-1, with TRBD1 identical over 8 bases. This CDR3 is built from 14 residues. V trimming: 8 bases; J trimming: 2 bases; junction bases outside the gene matches: 7. The germline V gene encodes CDR1 MDHEN and CDR2 SYDVKM. The CDR3 DNA sequence: TGTGCCAGCCATTTTGGACAGGGAAACACTGAAGCTTTCTTT. Translated: CASHFGQGNTEAFF.

This clonotype showed up just a few times. This chain uses TRBV18 with TRBJ2-5; TRBD1 or TRBD2 may be the D gene (5 bases each). The V gene lost 3 bases and the J gene lost 4 bases, with 15 bases spanning the gap. Germline CDR1 and CDR2: KGHSH and LQKENI. This CDR3 has 15 amino acids. DNA of the CDR3: TGTGCCAGCTCACCCGAGAGGGGCTGGCGAGAGACCCAGTACTTC. This codes for CASSPERGWRETQYF.

This clonotype was recorded many times. V gene TRBV6-1 combines with J gene TRBJ2-7; 9 bases are a match to TRBD1. CDR3 size: 14 residues. With 7 bases clipped from V and 2 bases from J, the junction kept 6 bases outside the gene matches. Looked up from germline, CDR1 is MNHNS and CDR2 is SASEGT. CDR3 DNA: TGTGCCAGCACGGTGGGGACAGGGCCCTACGAGCAGTACGTC. Translation gives CASTVGTGPYEQYV.

As to this clonotype: A single base separates this from a much larger clone, so it may be a read error. The chain links TRBV28 to TRBJ1-1; D possibly corresponds to TRBD1 (6 bases). CDR3 size: 13 residues. V was cut by 8 bases and J by 3 bases, with 13 bases left in between. Germline V gene lookup returns CDR1 MDHEN and CDR2 SYDVKM. The CDR3: CASGTGQYTEAFF. Written as DNA, the CDR3 is TGTGCCAGCGGTACGGGACAATACACTGAAGCTTTCTTT. Complete variable domain (other parts from reference TRBV28 and TRBJ1-1): DVKVTQSSRYLVKRTGEKVFLECVQDMDHENMFWYRQDPGLGLRLIYFSYDVKMKEKGDIPEGYSVSREKKERFSLILESASTNQTSMYLCASGTGQYTEAFFGQGTRLTVV.

This clonotype turned up a few times. The V and J genes are TRBV5-1 and TRBJ1-6; D not resolved. V shed 0 bases and J shed 7 bases, with 5 bases lying between them. Germline CDR1 reads SGHRS; CDR2 reads YFSETQ. This CDR3 comprises 13 residues. CDR3 protein: CASSLDRNSPLHF. For the CDR3, the DNA is TGCGCCAGCAGCTTGGACAGAAATTCACCCCTCCACTTT.

Note on this clonotype: Since a much larger clone is just one base distant, this may be a read error. The chain links TRBV28 to TRBJ2-1, with 10 bases matching TRBD2. Germline V gives CDR1 MDHEN, CDR2 SYDVKM. This CDR3 contains 16 residues. The CDR3: CASSLVSSGSKNGQFF. DNA of the CDR3: TGTGCCAGCAGTTTAGTTTCTAGCGGGAGTAAGAATGGGCAGTTCTTC.

In regard to this clonotype: A read error may be the cause here, since a much bigger clone is one base away. The rearrangement links TRBV4-1 to TRBJ1-3, with a possible D match to TRBD1 (5 bases). Germline CDR1 is MGHRA and CDR2 is YSYEKL. V was shortened by 1 base and J by 4 bases, with 11 bases between the two germline ends. This CDR3 has 15 residues. The CDR3 region is CASSQGGGRGNTIYF. CDR3 nucleotide sequence: TGCGCCAGCAGCCAAGGGGGCGGACGGGGAAACACCATATATTTT.

Notes on this clonotype: This may be a read error: a much more frequent sequence differs by one nucleotide. The chain joins TRBV28 to TRBJ2-3; D might be TRBD1 (5 bases). The CDR3 length is 15 residues. Germline CDR1 is MDHEN and CDR2 is SYDVKM. Trimming took 8 bases from V and 1 from J, leaving 16 bases between them. DNA of the CDR3: TGTGCCAGCGGTCCAGGGTATGGGGGCACAGATACGCAGTATTTT. This gives the protein CASGPGYGGTDTQYF.

This clonotype was detected only a few times. This chain's CDR3 is CASSTREDFPPQYF. For the CDR3, the DNA is TGTGCCAGTAGTACCCGGGAAGACTTCCCCCCCCAGTACTTC. The genes are TRBV19 and TRBJ2-5, with D possibly being TRBD2 (5 bases). Per germline, CDR1 LNHDA and CDR2 SQIVND (reference sequence). The CDR3 has 14 amino acids. The V and J ends lost 4 bases and 9 bases respectively, with 18 bases between them.

This clonotype was counted many times. The DNA for the CDR3 is TGTGCCAGAGGGACAGGGGGCACAGATACGCAGTATTTT. Translated, it gives CARGTGGTDTQYF. This chain connects TRBV2 to TRBJ2-3; the match to TRBD1 covers 10 bases. The germline CDR1 and CDR2 sequences are SNHLY and FYNNEI. This CDR3 is built from 13 residues. With 9 bases clipped from V and 1 base from J, the junction kept 1 base outside the gene matches.

A single count supports this clonotype. A read error is possible here, since a much larger clone lies one base away. The chain carries TRBV6-5 and TRBJ1-5; no reliable D call. The length of the CDR3 is 14 residues. Germline lookup yields CDR1 MNHEY and CDR2 SVGAGI. The CDR3 reads CASSYSWMNQLQHF. Here the CDR3 DNA reads TGTGCCAGCAGTTACTCGTGGATGAATCAGCTCCAGCATTTT.

This clonotype came up many times. The rearrangement joins TRBV7-9 to TRBJ2-5, with unresolved D. The CDR3 is made up of 11 amino acids. Germline values: CDR1 SEHNR, CDR2 FQNEAQ (reference sequence). Trimming cost V 5 bases and J 7 bases, with 8 bases left between them. CDR3 nucleotide sequence: TGTGCCAGCAGCCCCGGGTGGACCCAGTACTTC. Protein sequence: CASSPGWTQYF. Full variable domain (rest looked up from reference TRBV7-9 and TRBJ2-5): DTGVSQNPRHKITKRGQNVTFRCDPISEHNRLYWYRQTLGQGPEFLTYFQNEAQLEKSRLLSDRFSAERPKGSFSTLEIQRTEQGDSAMYLCASSPGWTQYFGPGTRLLVL.

This clonotype was counted ten times or more. V gene TRBV6-1 combines with J gene TRBJ2-7, with D maybe TRBD1 (5 bases). Per the germline V gene, CDR1 is MNHNS and CDR2 is SASEGT. The CDR3 contains 13 residues. The ends were cut back, 4 bases at V and 3 bases at J, with 10 bases in the middle. The CDR3 spells CASSATGNYEQYV. The CDR3 DNA reads TGTGCCAGCAGTGCAACAGGTAACTACGAGCAGTACGTC.

The chain joins TRBV3-1 to TRBJ1-3, with 9 nucleotides matching TRBD1. Germline trimming cut 4 bases from V and 11 bases from J; bases unmatched to any gene: 15. Germline CDR1 reads LGHDT; CDR2 reads YNNKEL (reference sequence). This CDR3 is built from 16 residues. The DNA of the CDR3 is TGTGCCAGCAGCCCCAGGGAGACAGGGGGACTTGTGGCCATATATTTT. Its translation: CASSPRETGGLVAIYF.

A remark on this clonotype: A clone one base away is much larger, so this may be a read error. This sequence joins TRBV28 and TRBJ2-1, with a tentative D call TRBD2 (6 bases). CDR3 length: 13 residues. The V end lost 8 bases, the J end lost 7 bases, and 15 bases lay between the germline ends. Germline CDR1 is MDHEN and CDR2 is SYDVKM. CDR3 in amino acids: CASWTNGTNEQFF. Here the CDR3 DNA reads TGTGCCAGCTGGACTAACGGGACTAATGAGCAGTTCTTC.

This clonotype was recorded at least ten times. The genes are TRBV10-3 and TRBJ1-2; D is uncertain. The CDR3 contains 12 residues. The germline V and J ends were trimmed by 3 bases and 2 bases, with 4 bases remaining between them. CDR1 ENHRY and CDR2 SYGVKD come from the germline V gene. CDR3 sequence: CAISDMNYGYTF. In DNA form, the CDR3 reads TGTGCCATCAGTGACATGAACTATGGCTACACCTTC.

This clonotype was recorded at least ten times. The V call is TRBV25-1, the J call TRBJ1-4; no clear D. The CDR3 consists of 16 residues. CDR1 MGHDK and CDR2 SYGVNS come from the germline V gene. V lost 4 bases and J lost 0, with 12 bases in between. CDR3 DNA sequence: TGTGCCAGCAGTGGCCTTCAGCTCGCAACTAATGAAAAACTGTTTTTT. This sequence encodes CASSGLQLATNEKLFF. Looking up the rest from reference TRBV25-1 and TRBJ1-4 gives the full variable domain: EADIYQTPRYLVIGTGKKITLECSQTMGHDKMYWYQQDPGMELHLIHYSYGVNSTEKGDLSSESTVSRIRTEHFPLTLESARPSHTSQYLCASSGLQLATNEKLFFGSGTQLSVL.

The chain carries TRBV7-6 and TRBJ2-3, with 13 bases matching TRBD2. CDR3 length equals 20 residues. J gave up 2 bases and V 2 bases, and 13 bases lay outside the gene matches. Germline assignment: CDR1 SGHVS and CDR2 FNYEAQ. The DNA for the CDR3 is TGTGCCAGCAGCTTAAAGGGACGGACTAGCGGGGGTCTATCCACAGATACGCAGTATTTT. Translating gives CASSLKGRTSGGLSTDTQYF.

As to this clonotype: The junction does not match germline at one end; this may be a read error. The gene calls are TRBV20-1 and TRBJ1-2; D might be TRBD1 (5 bases). Germline loops: CDR1 DFQATT, CDR2 SNEGSKA (reference sequence). CDR3 length: 14 amino acids. Here the CDR3 DNA reads TGCAGTGCTAGACGGTCAGGAGGGGTCTATGGCTGCACCTTC. Translation gives CSARRSGGVYGCTF.

This clonotype was observed once. The chain has TRBV6-1 and TRBJ2-1; D assignment may be TRBD1 or TRBD2 (6 bases each). The CDR3 contains 16 residues. Germline V gene data show CDR1 as MNHNS and CDR2 as SASEGT. Trimming shortened V by 4 bases and J by 2 bases, and 15 bases separated the two germline ends. The CDR3 sequence: CASSVLGGGTYNEQFF. Written as DNA, the CDR3 is TGTGCCAGCAGTGTTCTTGGGGGCGGGACCTACAATGAGCAGTTCTTC.

This clonotype was recorded at least ten times. The genes are TRBV7-2 and TRBJ1-6; 10 nucleotides match TRBD1. The CDR3 covers 15 residues. Germline V gene sequence: CDR1 SGHTA, CDR2 FQGNSA. Trimming cost V 3 bases and J 6 bases; bases outside gene matches: 2. The DNA for the CDR3 is TGTGCCAGCAGCTTGGGACAGGGGACTAATTCACCCCTCCACTTT. Protein sequence: CASSLGQGTNSPLHF.